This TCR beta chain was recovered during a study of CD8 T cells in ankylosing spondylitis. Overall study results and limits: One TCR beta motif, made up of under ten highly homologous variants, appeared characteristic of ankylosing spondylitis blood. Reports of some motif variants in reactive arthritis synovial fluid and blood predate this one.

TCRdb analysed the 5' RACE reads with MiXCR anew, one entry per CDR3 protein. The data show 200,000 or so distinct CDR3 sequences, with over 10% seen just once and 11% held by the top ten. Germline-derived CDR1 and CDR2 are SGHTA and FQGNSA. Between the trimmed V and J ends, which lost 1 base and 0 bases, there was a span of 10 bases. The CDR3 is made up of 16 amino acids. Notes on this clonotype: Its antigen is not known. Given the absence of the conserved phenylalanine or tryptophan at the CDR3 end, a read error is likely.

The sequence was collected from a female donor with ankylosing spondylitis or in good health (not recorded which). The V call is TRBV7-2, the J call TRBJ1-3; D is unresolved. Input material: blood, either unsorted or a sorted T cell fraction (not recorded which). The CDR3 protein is CASSLVGRNSGNTIYL. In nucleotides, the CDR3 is TGTGCCAGCAGCTTAGTAGGACGGAACTCTGGAAACACCATATATTTA.